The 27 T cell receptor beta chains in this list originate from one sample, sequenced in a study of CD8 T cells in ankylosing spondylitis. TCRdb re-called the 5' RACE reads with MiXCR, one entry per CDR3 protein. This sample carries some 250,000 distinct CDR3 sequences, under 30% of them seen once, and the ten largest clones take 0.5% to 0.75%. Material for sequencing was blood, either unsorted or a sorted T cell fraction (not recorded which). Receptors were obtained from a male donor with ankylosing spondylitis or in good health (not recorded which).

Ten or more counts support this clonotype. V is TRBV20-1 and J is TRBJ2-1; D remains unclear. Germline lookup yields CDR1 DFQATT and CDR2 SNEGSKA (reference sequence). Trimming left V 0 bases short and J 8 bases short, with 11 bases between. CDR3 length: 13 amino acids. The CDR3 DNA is TGCAGTGCTAGAGACCCATATCGGGATGAGCAGTTCTTC. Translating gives CSARDPYRDEQFF.

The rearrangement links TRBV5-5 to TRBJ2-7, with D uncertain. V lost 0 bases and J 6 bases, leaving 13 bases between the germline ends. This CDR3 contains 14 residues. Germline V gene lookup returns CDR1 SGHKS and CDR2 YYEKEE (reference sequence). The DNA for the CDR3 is TGTGCCAGCAGCTTGGGCCCAGGCGATGGCGAGCAGTACTTC. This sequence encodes CASSLGPGDGEQYF.

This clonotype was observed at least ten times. The CDR3 region has the DNA TGCAGCGGCGGACAGGGAAAGAATGAGCAGTTCTTC. Amino acid sequence: CSGGQGKNEQFF. This chain joins TRBV29-1 and TRBJ2-1; 8 positions match TRBD1. The CDR3 is 12 amino acids. Trimming at V came to 7 bases and at J to 7 bases, leaving 6 bases not matched to a gene. The germline V gene has CDR1 SQVTM and CDR2 ANQGSEA.

Written as DNA, the CDR3 is TGCGGTGTTAAGAGGACGGCTTCAGATACGCAGTATTTT. Protein: CGVKRTASDTQYF. This rearrangement joins TRBV20-1 to TRBJ2-3; D remains ambiguous. CDR1 is DFQATT, CDR2 SNEGSKA, per germline (reference sequence). The CDR3 spans 13 residues.

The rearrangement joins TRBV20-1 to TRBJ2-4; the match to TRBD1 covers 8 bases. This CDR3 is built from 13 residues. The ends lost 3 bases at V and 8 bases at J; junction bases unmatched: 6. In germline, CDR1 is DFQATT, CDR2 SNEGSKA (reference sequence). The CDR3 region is CSASLPGQDIQYF. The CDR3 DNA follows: TGCAGTGCTAGTCTACCGGGACAGGACATTCAGTACTTC.

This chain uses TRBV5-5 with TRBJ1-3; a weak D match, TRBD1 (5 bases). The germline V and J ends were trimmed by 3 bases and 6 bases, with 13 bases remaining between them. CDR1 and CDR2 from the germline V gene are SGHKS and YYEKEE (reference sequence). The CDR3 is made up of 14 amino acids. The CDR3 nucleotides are TGTGCCAGCAGCTCCGGAGGGGTTGCAAACACCATATATTTT. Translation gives CASSSGGVANTIYF.

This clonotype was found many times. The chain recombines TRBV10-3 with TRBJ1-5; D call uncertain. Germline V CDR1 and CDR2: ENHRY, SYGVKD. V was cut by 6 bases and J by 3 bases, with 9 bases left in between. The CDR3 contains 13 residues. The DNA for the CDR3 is TGTGCCATCAGGACTGAAGTCAATCAGCCCCAGCATTTT. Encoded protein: CAIRTEVNQPQHF.

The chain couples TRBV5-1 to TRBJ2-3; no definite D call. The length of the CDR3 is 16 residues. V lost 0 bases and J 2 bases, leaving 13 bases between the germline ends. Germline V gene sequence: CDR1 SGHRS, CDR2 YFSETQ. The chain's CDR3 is CASSLEAVRNTDTQYF. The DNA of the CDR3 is TGCGCCAGCAGCTTGGAGGCGGTCCGGAACACAGATACGCAGTATTTT.

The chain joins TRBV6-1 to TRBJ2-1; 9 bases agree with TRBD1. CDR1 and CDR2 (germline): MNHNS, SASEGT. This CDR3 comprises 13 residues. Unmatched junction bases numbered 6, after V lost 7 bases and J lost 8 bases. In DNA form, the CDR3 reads TGTGCCAGCACCTTGGACAGGGGCGATGAGCAGTTCTTC. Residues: CASTLDRGDEQFF.

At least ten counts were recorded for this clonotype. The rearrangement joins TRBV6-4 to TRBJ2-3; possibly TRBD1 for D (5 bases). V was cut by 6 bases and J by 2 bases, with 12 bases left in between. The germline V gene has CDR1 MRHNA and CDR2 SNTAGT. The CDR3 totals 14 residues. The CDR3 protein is CASRAGHNTDTQYF. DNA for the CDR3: TGTGCCAGCAGGGCTGGACACAACACAGATACGCAGTATTTT.

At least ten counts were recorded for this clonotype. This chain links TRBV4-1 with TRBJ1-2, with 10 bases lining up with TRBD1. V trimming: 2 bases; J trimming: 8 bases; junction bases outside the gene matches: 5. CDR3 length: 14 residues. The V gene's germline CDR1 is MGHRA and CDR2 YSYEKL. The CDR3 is CASSQPGQGYGYTF. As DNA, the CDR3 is TGCGCCAGCAGCCAACCGGGACAGGGGTACGGCTACACCTTC.

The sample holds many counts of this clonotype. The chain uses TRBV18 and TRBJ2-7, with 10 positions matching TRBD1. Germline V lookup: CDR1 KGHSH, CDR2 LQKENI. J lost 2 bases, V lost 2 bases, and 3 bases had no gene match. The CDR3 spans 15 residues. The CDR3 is CASSPKGQGAYEQYF. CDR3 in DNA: TGTGCCAGCTCACCAAAAGGACAGGGGGCCTACGAGCAGTACTTC.

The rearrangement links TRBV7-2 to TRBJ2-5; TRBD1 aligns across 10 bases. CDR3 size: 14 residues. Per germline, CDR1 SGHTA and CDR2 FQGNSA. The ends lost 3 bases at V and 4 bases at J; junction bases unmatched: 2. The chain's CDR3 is CASSFDRGRETQYF. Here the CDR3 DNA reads TGTGCCAGCAGCTTCGACAGGGGGCGAGAGACCCAGTACTTC.

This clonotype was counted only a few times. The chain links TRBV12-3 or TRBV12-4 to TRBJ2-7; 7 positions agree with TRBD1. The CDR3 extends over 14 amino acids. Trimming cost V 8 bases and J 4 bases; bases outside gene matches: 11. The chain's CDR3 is CASGLPGGVYEQYF. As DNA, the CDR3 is TGTGCCAGCGGTCTACCAGGGGGAGTTTACGAGCAGTACTTC.

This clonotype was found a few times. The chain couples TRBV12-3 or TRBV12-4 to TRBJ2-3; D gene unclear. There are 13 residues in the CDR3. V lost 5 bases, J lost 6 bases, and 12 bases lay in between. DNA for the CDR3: TGTGCCAGCAGTCGGTCGGAGCCGGATACGCAGTATTTT. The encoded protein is CASSRSEPDTQYF.

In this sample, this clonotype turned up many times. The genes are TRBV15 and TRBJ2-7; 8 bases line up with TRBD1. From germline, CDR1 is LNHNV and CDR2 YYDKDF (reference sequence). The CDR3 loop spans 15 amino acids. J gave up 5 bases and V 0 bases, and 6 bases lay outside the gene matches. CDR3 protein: CATSRDRTGSDEQYF. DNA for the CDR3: TGTGCCACCAGCAGAGATCGGACAGGGTCCGACGAGCAGTACTTC.

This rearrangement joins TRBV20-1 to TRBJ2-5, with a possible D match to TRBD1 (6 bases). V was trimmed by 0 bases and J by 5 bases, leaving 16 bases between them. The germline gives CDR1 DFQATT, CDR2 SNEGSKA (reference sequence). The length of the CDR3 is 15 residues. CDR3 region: CSARDRYRDAETQYF. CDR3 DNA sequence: TGCAGTGCTAGAGATCGGTACAGGGACGCTGAGACCCAGTACTTC.

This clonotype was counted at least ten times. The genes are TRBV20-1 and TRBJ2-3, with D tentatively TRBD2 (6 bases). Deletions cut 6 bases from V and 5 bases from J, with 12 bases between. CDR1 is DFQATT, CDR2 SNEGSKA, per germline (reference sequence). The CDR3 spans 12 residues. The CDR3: CSAPWRGDTQYF. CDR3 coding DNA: TGCAGTGCGCCCTGGCGGGGAGATACGCAGTATTTT.

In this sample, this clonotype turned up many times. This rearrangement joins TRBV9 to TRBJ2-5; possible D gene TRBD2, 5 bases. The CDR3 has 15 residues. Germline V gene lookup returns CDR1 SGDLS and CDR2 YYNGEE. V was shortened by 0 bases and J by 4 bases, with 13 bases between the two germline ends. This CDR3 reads CASSVDWSRGETQYF. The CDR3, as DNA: TGTGCCAGCAGCGTAGATTGGAGTCGGGGAGAGACCCAGTACTTC.

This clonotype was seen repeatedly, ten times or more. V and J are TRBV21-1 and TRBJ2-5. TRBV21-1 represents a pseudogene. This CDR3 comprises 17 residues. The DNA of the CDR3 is TGTGCCAGCAGCACTCAGACAAGGCCGCAATACCAAGAGACCCAGTACTTC. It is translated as CASSTQTRPQYQETQYF.

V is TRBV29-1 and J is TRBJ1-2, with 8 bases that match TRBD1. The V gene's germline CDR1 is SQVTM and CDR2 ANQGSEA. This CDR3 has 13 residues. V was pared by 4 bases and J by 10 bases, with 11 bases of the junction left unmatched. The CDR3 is CSVGRRDRLDYTF. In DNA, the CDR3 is TGCAGCGTTGGCAGGCGGGACAGGTTGGACTACACCTTC.

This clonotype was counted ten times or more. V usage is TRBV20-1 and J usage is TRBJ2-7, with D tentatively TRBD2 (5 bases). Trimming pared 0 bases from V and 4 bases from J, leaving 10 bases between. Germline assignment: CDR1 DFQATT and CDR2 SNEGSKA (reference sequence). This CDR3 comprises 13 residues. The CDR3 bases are TGCAGTGCTAGAGATTTGGGGAGTTACGAGCAGTACTTC. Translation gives CSARDLGSYEQYF.

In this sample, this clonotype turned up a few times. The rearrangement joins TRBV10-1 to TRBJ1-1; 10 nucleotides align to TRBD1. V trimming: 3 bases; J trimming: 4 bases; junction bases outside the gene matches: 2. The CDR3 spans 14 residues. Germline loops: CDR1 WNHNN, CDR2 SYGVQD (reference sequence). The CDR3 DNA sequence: TGCGCCAGCAGTGATGGGACAGGGGTCACTGAAGCTTTCTTT. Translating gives CASSDGTGVTEAFF.

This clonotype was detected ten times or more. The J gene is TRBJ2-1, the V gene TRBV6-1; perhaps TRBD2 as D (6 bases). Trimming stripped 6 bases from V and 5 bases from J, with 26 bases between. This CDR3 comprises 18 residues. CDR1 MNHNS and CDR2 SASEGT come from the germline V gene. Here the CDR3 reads CASRDHGGREQTDNEQFF. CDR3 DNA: TGTGCCAGCAGAGACCACGGGGGTCGGGAGCAAACGGACAATGAGCAGTTCTTC.

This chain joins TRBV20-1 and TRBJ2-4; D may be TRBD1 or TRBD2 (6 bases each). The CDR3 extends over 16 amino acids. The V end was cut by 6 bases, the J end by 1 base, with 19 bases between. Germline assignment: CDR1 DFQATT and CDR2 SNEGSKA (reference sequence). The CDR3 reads CSARGTSGLAKNIQYF. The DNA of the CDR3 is TGCAGTGCGAGGGGGACTTCAGGTCTGGCCAAAAACATTCAGTACTTC.

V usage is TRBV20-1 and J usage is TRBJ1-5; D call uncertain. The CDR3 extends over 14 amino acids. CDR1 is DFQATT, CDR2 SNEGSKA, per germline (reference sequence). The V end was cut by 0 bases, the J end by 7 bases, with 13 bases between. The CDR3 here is CSARDPETRQPQHF. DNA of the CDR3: TGCAGTGCTAGAGATCCTGAGACCCGGCAGCCCCAGCATTTT.

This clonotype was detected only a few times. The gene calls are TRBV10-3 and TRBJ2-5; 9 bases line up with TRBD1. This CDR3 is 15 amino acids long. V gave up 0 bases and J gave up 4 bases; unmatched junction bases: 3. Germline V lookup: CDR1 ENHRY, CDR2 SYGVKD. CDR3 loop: CAISESQGAGETQYF. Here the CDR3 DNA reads TGTGCCATCAGTGAGTCACAGGGGGCTGGAGAGACCCAGTACTTC.